This T cell receptor (beta chain) was captured by sequencing in a study of cytomegalovirus exposure and HLA in healthy donors. Points from the study as a whole: 16,951 TCR beta sequences were associated with HLA alleles at 0.05 false discovery rate in a later analysis.

PCR involved 60 Vbeta and 13 Jbeta primers. Profiling relied on immunoSEQ multiplex PCR, and the TCRdb table lists in-frame clones only, not all of them. The sample lists around 130,000 clones, roughly 75% occurring once. To note about this clone: Its matching antigen is unknown.

The sequenced material came from PBMCs. This clonotype originated in a young man in good health and CMV-seronegative.

DNA for the CDR3: TGCGCCAGCAGCCGGCAACTAGCGGGGGGGACAGATACGCAGTATTTT. Its translation is CASSRQLAGGTDTQYF. This chain links TRBV4-1 with TRBJ2-3; TRBD2 matches at 13 bases. V gave up 4 bases and J gave up 3 bases; unmatched junction bases: 4. The germline V gene encodes CDR1 MGHRA and CDR2 YSYEKL. The CDR3 contains 16 residues.